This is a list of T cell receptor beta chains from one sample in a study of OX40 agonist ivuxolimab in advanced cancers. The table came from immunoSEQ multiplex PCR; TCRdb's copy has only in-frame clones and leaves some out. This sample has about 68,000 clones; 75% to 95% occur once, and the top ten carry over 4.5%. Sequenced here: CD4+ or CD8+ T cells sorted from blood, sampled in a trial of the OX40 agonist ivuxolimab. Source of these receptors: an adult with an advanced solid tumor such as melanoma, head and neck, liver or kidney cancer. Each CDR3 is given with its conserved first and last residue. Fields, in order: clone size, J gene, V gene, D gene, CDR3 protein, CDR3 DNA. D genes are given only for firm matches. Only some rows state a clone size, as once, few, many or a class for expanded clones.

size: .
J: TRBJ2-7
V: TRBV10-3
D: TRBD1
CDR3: CAISVTGASEQYF
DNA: TGTGCCATCAGCGTCACAGGGGCGAGCGAGCAGTACTTC

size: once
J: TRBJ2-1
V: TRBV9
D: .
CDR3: CASSVVGSSYNEQFF
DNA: TGTGCCAGCAGCGTAGTCGGGAGCTCCTACAATGAGCAGTTCTTC

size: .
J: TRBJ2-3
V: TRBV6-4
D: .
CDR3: CASSEQGQGPDTQYF
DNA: TGTGCCAGCAGTGAACAAGGGCAGGGACCAGATACGCAGTATTTT

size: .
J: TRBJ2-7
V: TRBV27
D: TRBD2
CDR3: CASSPASGRALYEQYF
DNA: TGTGCCAGCAGTCCTGCAAGCGGGAGGGCCCTCTACGAGCAGTACTTC

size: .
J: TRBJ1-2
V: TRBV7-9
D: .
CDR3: CASSLTLWFGYTF
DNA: TGTGCCAGCAGCTTAACTCTTTGGTTTGGCTACACCTTC

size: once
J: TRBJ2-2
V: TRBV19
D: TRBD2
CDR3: CASSANQRELSGELFF
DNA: TGTGCCAGTAGTGCCAACCAGCGGGAGTTATCCGGGGAGCTGTTTTTT

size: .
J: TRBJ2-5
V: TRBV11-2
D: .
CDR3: CASSLAGGLETQYF
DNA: TGTGCCAGCAGCTTAGCGGGTGGGTTGGAGACCCAGTACTTC

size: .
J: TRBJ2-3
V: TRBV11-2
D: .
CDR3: CASSSWDTTQYF
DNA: TGTGCCAGCAGCTCATGGGATACTACGCAGTATTTT

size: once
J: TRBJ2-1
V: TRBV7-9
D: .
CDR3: CASSLGVGNDEQFF
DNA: TGTGCCAGCAGCTTAGGAGTGGGTAACGATGAGCAGTTCTTC

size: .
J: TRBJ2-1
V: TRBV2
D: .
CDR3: CASSEGLVGYEQFF
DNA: TGTGCCAGCAGTGAGGGATTGGTGGGCTATGAGCAGTTCTTC

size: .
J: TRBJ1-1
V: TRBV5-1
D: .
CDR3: CASSLSSSGATEAFF
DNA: TGCGCCAGCAGCTTATCGTCCTCGGGGGCCACTGAAGCTTTCTTT

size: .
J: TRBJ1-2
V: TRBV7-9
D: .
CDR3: CASSLESGAGRYGYTF
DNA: TGTGCCAGCAGCTTAGAATCAGGGGCGGGAAGATATGGCTACACCTTC

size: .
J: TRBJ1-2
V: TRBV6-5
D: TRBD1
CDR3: CASSYYEGARGYTF
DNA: TGTGCCAGCAGTTACTATGAGGGGGCGAGAGGCTACACCTTC

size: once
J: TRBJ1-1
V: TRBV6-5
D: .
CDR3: CASSLTNSNTEAFF
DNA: TGTGCCAGCAGTTTGACTAATTCGAACACTGAAGCTTTCTTT

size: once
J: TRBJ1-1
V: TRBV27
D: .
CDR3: CASNPTAMTIEAFF
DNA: TGTGCCAGCAACCCTACCGCGATGACCATTGAAGCTTTCTTT

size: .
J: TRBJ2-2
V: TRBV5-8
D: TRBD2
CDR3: CASSLGTSRAGELFF
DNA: TGTGCCAGCAGCTTGGGGACTAGCAGGGCCGGGGAGCTGTTTTTT

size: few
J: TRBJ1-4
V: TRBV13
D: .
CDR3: CASSLVGEPGIRDEKLFF
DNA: TGTGCCAGCAGCTTAGTGGGGGAGCCAGGGATCCGAGATGAAAAACTGTTTTTT

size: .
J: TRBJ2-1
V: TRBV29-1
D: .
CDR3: CSVEDGEENEQFF
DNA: TGCAGCGTTGAAGATGGGGAGGAAAATGAGCAGTTCTTC

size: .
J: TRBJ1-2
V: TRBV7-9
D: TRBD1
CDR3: CATGTERNYGYTF
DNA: TGTGCCACCGGGACAGAAAGGAACTATGGCTACACCTTC

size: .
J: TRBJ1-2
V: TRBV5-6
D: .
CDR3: CASSLRGAYGYTF
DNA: TGTGCCAGCAGCTTGCGAGGGGCCTATGGCTACACCTTC

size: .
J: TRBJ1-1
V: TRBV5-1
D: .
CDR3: CASGPVSGTEAFF
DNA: TGCGCCAGCGGGCCTGTGTCGGGGACTGAAGCTTTCTTT

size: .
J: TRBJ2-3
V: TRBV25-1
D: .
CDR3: CASSESRGDTQYF
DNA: TGTGCCAGCAGTGAGTCCCGGGGAGATACGCAGTATTTT

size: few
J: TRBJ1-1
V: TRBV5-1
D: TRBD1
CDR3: CASRDRGTEAFF
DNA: TGCGCCAGCCGGGACAGGGGAACTGAAGCTTTCTTT

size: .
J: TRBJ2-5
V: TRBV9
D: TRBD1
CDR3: CASSVFGTEQETQYF
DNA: TGTGCCAGCAGCGTTTTCGGGACAGAACAAGAGACCCAGTACTTC

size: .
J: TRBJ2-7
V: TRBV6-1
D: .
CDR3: CASSEALTYEQYF
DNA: TGTGCCAGCAGTGAAGCGCTAACCTACGAGCAGTACTTC

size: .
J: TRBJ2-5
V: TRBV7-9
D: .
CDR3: CASGGARRTQYF
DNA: TGTGCCAGTGGGGGGGCGAGGAGGACCCAGTACTTC

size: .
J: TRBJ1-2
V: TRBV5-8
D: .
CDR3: CASQDGQMQYYGYTF
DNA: TGTGCCAGCCAGGATGGGCAGATGCAGTACTATGGCTACACCTTC

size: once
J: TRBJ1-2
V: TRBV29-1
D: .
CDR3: CSVVGQLYYGYTF
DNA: TGCAGCGTTGTCGGACAGCTCTACTATGGCTACACCTTC

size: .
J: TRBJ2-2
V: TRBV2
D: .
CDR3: CASKTRANTGELFF
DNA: TGTGCCTCCAAAACCCGGGCGAACACCGGGGAGCTGTTTTTT